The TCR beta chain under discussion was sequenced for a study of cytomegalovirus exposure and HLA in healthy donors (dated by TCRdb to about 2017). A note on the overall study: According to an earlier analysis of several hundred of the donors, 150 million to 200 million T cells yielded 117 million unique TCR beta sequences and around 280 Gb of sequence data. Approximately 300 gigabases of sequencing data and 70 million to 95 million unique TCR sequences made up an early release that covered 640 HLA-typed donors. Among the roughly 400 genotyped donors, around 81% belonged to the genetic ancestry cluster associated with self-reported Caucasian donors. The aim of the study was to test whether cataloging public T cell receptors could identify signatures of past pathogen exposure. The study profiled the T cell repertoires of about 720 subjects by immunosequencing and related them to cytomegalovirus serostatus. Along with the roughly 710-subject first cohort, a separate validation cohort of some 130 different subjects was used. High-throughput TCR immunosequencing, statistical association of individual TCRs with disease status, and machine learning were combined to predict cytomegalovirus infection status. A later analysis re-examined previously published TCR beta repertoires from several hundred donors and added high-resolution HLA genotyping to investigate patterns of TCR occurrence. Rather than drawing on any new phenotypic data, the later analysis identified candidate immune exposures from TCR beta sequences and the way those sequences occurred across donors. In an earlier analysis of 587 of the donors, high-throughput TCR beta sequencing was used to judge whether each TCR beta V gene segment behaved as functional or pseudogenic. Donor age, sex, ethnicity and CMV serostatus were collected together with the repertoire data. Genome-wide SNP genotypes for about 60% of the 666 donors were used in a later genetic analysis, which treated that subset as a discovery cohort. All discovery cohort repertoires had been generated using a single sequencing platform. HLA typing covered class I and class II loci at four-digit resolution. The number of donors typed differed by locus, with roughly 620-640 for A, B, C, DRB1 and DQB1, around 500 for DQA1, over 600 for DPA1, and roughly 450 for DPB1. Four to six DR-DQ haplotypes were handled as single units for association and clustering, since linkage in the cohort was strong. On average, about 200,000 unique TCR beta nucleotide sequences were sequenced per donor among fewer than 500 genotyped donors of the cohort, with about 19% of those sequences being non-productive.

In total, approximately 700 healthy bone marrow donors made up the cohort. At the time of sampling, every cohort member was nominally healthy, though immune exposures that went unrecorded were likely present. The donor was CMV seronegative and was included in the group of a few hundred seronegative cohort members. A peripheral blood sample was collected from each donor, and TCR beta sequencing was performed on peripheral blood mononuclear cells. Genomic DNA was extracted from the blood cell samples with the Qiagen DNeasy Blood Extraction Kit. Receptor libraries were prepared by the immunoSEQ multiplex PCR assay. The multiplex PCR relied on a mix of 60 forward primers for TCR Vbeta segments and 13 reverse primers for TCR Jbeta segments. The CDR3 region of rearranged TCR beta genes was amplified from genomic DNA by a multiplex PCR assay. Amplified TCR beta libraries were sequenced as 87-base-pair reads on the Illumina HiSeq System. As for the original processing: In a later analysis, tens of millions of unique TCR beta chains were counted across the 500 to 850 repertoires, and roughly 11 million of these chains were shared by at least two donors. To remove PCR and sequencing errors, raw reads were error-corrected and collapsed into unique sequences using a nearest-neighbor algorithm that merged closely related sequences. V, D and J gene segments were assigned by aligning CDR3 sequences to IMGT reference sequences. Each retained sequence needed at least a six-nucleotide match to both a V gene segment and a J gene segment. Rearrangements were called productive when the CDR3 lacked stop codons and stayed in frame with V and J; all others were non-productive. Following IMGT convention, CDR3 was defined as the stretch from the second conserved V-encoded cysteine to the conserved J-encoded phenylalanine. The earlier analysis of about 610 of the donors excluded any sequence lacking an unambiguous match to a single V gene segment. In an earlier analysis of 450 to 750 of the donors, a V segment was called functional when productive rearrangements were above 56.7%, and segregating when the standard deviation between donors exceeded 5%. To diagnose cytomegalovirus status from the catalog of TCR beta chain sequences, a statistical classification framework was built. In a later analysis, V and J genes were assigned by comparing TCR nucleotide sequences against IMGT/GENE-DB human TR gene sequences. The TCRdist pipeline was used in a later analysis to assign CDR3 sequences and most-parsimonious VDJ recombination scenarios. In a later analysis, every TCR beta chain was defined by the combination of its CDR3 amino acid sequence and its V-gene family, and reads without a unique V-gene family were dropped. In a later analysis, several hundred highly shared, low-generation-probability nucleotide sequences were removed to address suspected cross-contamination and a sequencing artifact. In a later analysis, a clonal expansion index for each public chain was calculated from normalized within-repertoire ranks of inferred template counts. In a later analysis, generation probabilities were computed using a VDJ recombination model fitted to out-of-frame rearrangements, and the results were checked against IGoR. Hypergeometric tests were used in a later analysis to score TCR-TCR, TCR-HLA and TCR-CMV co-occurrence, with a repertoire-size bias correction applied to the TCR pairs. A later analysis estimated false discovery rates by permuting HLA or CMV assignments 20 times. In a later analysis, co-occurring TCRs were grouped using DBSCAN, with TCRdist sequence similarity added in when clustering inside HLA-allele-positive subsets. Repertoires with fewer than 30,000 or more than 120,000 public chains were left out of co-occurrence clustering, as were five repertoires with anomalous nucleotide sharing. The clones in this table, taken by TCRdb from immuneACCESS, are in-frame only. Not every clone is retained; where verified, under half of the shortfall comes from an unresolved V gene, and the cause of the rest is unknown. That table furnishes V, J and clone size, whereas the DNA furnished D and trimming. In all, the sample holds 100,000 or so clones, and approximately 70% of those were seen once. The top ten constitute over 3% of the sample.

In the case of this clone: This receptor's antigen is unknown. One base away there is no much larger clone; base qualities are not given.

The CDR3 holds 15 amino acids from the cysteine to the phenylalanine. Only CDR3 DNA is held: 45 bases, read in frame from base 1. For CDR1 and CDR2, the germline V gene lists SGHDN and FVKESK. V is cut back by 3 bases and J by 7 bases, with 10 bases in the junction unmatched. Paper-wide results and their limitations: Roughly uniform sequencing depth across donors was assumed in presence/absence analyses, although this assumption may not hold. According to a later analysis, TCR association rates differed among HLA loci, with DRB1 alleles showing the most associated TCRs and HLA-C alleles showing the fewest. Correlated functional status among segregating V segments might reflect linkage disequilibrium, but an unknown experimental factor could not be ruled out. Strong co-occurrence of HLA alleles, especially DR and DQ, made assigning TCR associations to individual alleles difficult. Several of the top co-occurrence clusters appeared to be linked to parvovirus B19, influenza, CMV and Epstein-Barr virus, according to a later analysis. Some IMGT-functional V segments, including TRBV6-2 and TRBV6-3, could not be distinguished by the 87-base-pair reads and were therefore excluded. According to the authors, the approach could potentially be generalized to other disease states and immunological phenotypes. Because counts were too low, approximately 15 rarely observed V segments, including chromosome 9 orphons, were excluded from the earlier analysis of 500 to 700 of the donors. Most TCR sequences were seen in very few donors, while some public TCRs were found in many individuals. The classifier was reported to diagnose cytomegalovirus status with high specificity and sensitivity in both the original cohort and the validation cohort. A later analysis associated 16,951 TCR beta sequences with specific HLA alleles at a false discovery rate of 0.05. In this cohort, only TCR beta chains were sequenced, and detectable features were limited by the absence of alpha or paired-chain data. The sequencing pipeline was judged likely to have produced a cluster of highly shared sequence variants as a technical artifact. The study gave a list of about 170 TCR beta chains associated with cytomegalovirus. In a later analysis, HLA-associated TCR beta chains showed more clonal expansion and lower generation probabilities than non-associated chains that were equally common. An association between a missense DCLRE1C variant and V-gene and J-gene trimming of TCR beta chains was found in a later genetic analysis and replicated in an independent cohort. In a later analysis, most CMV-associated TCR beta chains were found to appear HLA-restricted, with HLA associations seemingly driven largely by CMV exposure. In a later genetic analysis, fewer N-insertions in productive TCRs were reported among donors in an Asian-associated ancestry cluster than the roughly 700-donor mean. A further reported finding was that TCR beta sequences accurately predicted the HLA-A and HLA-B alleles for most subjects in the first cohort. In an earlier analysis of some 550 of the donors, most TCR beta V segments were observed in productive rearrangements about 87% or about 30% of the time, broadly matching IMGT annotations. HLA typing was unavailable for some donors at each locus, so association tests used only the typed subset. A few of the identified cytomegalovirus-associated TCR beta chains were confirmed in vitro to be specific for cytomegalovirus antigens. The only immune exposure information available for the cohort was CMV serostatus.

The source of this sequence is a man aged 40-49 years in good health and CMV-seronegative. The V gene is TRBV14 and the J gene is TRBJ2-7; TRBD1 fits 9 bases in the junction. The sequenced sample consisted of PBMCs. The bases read TGTGCCAGCAGCCATCCACAGGGGGCTGGTTATGAGCAGTACTTC. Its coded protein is CASSHPQGAGYEQYF.